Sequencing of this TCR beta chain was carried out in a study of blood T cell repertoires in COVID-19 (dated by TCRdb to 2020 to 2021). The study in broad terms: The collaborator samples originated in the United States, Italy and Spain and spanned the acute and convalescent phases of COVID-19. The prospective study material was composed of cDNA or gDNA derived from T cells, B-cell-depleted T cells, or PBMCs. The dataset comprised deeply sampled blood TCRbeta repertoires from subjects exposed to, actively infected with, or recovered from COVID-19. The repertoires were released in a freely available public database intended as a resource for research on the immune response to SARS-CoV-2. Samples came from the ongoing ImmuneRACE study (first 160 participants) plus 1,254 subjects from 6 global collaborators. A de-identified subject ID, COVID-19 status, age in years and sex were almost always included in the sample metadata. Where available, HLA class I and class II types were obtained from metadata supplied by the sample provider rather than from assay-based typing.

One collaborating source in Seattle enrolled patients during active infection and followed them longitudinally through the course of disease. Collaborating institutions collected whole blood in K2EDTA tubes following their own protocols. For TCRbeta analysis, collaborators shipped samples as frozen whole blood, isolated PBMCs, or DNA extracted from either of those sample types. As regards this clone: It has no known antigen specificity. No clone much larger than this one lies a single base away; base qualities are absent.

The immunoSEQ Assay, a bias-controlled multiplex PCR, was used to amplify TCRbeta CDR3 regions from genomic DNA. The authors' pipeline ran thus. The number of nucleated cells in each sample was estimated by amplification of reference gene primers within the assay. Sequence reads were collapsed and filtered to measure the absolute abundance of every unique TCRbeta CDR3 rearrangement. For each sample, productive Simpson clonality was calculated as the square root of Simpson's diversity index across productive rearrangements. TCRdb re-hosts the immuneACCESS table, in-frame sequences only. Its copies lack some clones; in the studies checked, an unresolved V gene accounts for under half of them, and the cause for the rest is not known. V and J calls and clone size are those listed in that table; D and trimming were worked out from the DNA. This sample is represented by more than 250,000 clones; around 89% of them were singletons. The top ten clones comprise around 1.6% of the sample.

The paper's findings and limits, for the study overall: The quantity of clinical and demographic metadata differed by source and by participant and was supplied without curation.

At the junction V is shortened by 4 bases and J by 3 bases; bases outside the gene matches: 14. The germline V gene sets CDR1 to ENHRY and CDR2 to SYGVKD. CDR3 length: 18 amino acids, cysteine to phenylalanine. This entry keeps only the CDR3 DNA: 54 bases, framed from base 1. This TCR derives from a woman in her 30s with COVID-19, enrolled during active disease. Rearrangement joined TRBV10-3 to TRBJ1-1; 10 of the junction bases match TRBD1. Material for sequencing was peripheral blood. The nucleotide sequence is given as TGTGCCATCAGTGGCCAACCGGGACAGGGGCTGGTTCACACTGAAGCTTTCTTT. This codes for CAISGQPGQGLVHTEAFF.